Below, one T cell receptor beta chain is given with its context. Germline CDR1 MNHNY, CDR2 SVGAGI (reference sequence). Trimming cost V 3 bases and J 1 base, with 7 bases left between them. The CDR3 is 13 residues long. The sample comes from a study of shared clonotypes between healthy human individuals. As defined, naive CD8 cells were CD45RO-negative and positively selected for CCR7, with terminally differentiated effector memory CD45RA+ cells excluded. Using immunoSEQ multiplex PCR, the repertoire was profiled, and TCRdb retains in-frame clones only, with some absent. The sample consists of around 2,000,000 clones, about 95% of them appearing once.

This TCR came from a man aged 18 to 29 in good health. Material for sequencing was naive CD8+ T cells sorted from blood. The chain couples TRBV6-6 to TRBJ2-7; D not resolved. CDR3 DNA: TGTGCCAGCAGTTATACCCTTTCCTACGAGCAGTACTTC. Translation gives CASSYTLSYEQYF.